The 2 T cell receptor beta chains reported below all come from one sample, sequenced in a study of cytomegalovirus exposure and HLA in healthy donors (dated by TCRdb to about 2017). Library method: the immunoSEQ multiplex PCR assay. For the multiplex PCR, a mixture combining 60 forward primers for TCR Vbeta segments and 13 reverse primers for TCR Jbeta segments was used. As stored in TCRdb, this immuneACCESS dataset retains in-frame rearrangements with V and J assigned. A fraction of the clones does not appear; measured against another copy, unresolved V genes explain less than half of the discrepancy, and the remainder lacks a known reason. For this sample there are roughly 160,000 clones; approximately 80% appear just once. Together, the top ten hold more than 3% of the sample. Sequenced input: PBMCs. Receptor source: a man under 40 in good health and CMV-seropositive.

DNA for the CDR3: TGTGCCAGCAGTTCCCCTTTTCGGGGGGGCGTAGATACGCAGTATTTT. Its translation: CASSSPFRGGVDTQYF. The chain links TRBV27 to TRBJ2-3; 8 bases are a match to TRBD2. The CDR3 is made up of 16 amino acids. Germline values: CDR1 MNHEY, CDR2 SMNVEV (reference sequence). V dropped 4 bases and J dropped 5; count of bases not matched to a gene: 11.

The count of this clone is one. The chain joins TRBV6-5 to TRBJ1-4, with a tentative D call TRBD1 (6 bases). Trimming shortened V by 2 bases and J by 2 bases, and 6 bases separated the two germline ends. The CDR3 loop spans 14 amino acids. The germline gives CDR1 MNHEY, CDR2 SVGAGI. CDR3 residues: CASSYRGTNEKLFF. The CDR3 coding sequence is TGTGCCAGCAGTTACAGGGGGACTAATGAAAAACTGTTTTTT.